The next 19 T cell receptor beta chains were all read from a single sample in a study of T cell responses to AZD1222 COVID-19 vaccine. Clones were sequenced by immunoSEQ multiplex PCR, and TCRdb holds only the in-frame ones, with some missing. Of some 160,000 clones in the sample, about nine tenths were seen once. The source material was peripheral blood, sampled on day 0 of AZD1222 vaccination. The receptor source for this set is an adult in good health.

The rearrangement joins TRBV19 to TRBJ2-7; 8 bases map to TRBD1. J lost 4 bases, V lost 4 bases, and 12 bases had no gene match. This CDR3 spans 16 amino acids. Germline V gene lookup returns CDR1 LNHDA and CDR2 SQIVND (reference sequence). CDR3 coding DNA: TGTGCCAGTAGTACCCCGGACAGGGAGGCTGGATACGAGCAGTACTTC. The encoded protein is CASSTPDREAGYEQYF. The full variable domain, rest sourced from reference TRBV19 and TRBJ2-7, is DGGITQSPKYLFRKEGQNVTLSCEQNLNHDAMYWYRQDPGQGLRLIYYSQIVNDFQKGDIAEGYSVSREKKESFPLTVTSAQKNPTAFYLCASSTPDREAGYEQYFGPGTRLTVT.

The chain employs TRBV5-1 and TRBJ1-6, with D maybe TRBD1 (6 bases). Germline V gene data show CDR1 as SGHRS and CDR2 as YFSETQ. V was shortened by 0 bases and J by 6 bases, with 7 bases between the two germline ends. This CDR3 has 14 amino acids. In DNA, the CDR3 is TGCGCCAGCAGCTTGGCAGGGGCTAATTCACCCCTCCACTTT. Residues: CASSLAGANSPLHF.

The chain has TRBV5-1 and TRBJ1-1; possibly TRBD1 for D (6 bases). Per germline, CDR1 SGHRS and CDR2 YFSETQ. The CDR3 contains 15 residues. Trimming removed 0 bases at V and 1 base at J, with 10 bases between. The CDR3 bases are TGCGCCAGCAGCTTGGAAACAGGGACGAACACTGAAGCTTTCTTT. Encoded protein: CASSLETGTNTEAFF.

The DNA for the CDR3 is TGTGCCAGCAGCTTACCCTCGGGGGGGAACACTGAAGCTTTCTTT. Translated, it gives CASSLPSGGNTEAFF. V gene TRBV2 combines with J gene TRBJ1-1, with a possible D match to TRBD1 (5 bases). The CDR3 has 15 amino acids. The germline gives CDR1 SNHLY, CDR2 FYNNEI. The germline V and J ends were trimmed by 6 bases and 1 base, with 15 bases remaining between them.

Worth noting for this clone: This sample also contains other DNA sequences that code for the same CDR3. The rearrangement links TRBV5-1 to TRBJ2-3; no reliable D call. This CDR3 comprises 14 residues. Germline-derived CDR1 and CDR2 are SGHRS and YFSETQ. V shed 0 bases and J shed 0 bases, with 5 bases lying between them. The CDR3 spells CASSLVGSTDTQYF. The CDR3 DNA sequence: TGCGCCAGCAGCTTGGTCGGAAGCACAGATACGCAGTATTTT.

V is TRBV11-3 and J is TRBJ1-1; possibly TRBD1 for D (6 bases). Germline V gene lookup returns CDR1 SGHNT and CDR2 YENEEA. This CDR3 is built from 14 residues. Trimming took 5 bases from V and 0 from J, leaving 10 bases between them. CDR3 DNA sequence: TGTGCCAGCAGCCGGGGGGGCATGAACACTGAAGCTTTCTTT. The encoded protein is CASSRGGMNTEAFF.

Judged by abundance, this clone is medium-sized. The gene calls are TRBV27 and TRBJ1-5; D is ambiguous. Deletions cut 0 bases from V and 3 bases from J, with 9 bases between. The CDR3 sequence is 15 residues long. Germline V gene lookup returns CDR1 MNHEY and CDR2 SMNVEV (reference sequence). The CDR3 DNA reads TGTGCCAGCAGTTTATCGCCGGGAACCAATCAGCCCCAGCATTTT. This gives the protein CASSLSPGTNQPQHF.

This clone has a handful of counts. The V call is TRBV30, the J call TRBJ1-3; D gene ambiguous. The CDR3 is 13 residues long. V was trimmed by 1 base and J by 5 bases, leaving 9 bases between them. CDR1 and CDR2 (germline): GTSNPN, SVGIG (reference sequence). As DNA, the CDR3 is TGTGCCTGGAGTGGGACGGTGAGAAACACCATATATTTT. Its protein is CAWSGTVRNTIYF.

This chain joins TRBV13 and TRBJ1-2; D might be TRBD1 (5 bases). The V gene lost 4 bases and the J gene lost 2 bases, with 17 bases spanning the gap. CDR1 is PRHDT and CDR2 is FYEKMQ in the germline V gene (reference sequence). This CDR3 has 16 residues. The CDR3 nucleotides read TGTGCCAGCAGCTCGGCTTCAGGGACGACGAACTATGGCTACACCTTC. This encodes CASSSASGTTNYGYTF. The full variable domain, completed using reference TRBV13 and TRBJ1-2, is AAGVIQSPRHLIKEKRETATLKCYPIPRHDTVYWYQQGPGQDPQFLISFYEKMQSDKGSIPDRFSAQQFSDYHSELNMSSLELGDSALYFCASSSASGTTNYGYTFGSGTRLTVV.

This clone was counted only a few times. The CDR3 nucleotides are TGTGCCAGCGGCCGAGGGGCAAGGGAAAAACTGTTTTTT. It codes for CASGRGAREKLFF. The chain couples TRBV27 to TRBJ1-4, with D tentatively TRBD1 (5 bases). V shed 8 bases and J shed 8 bases, with 15 bases lying between them. CDR3 length: 13 amino acids. CDR1 is MNHEY, CDR2 SMNVEV, per germline (reference sequence).

The chain uses TRBV6-2 or TRBV6-3 and TRBJ2-7; D tentatively reads TRBD1 or TRBD2 (5 bases each). V lost 2 bases to trimming and J lost 2 bases, with 10 bases between them. The CDR3 is 14 amino acids. The germline gives CDR1 MNHEY, CDR2 SVGEGT. The CDR3 coding sequence is TGTGCCAGCAGTTACGGGCAGGGAGCCTACGAGCAGTACTTC. Protein sequence: CASSYGQGAYEQYF.

The chain recombines TRBV3-1 (or the pseudogene TRBV3-2) with TRBJ2-1, with 12 bases fitting TRBD2. The CDR3 contains 13 residues. Germline loops: CDR1 LGHDT, CDR2 YNNKEL (reference sequence). V shed 4 bases and J 8 bases; nucleotides not matched to a gene: 0. In DNA form, the CDR3 reads TGTGCCAGCAGCCGGACTAGCGGGGATGAGCAGTTCTTC. It specifies CASSRTSGDEQFF.

The rearrangement uses TRBV7-9 and TRBJ1-4, with D perhaps matching TRBD1 (6 bases). V lost 4 bases and J 5 bases, leaving 14 bases between the germline ends. The CDR3 consists of 15 residues. CDR1 is SEHNR and CDR2 is FQNEAQ in the germline V gene (reference sequence). CDR3 in DNA: TGTGCCAGCAGCTCAACGACAGGACAGAATGAAAAACTGTTTTTT. Translation: CASSSTTGQNEKLFF.

The J gene is TRBJ1-1, the V gene TRBV5-8, with a weak D call TRBD1 (5 bases). Germline CDR1 reads SGHTS; CDR2 reads YDEGEE. Trimming cost V 2 bases and J 0 bases, with 14 bases left between them. The CDR3 sequence is 16 residues long. The CDR3: CASSFFAGKLNTEAFF. The CDR3, as DNA: TGTGCCAGCAGCTTCTTTGCAGGGAAGTTGAACACTGAAGCTTTCTTT. Full variable domain (rest looked up from reference TRBV5-8 and TRBJ1-1): EAGVTQSPTHLIKTRGQQATLRCSPISGHTSVYWYQQALGLGLQFLLWYDEGEERNRGNFPPRFSGRQFPNYSSELNVNALELEDSALYLCASSFFAGKLNTEAFFGQGTRLTVV.

CDR3: CASSSQAATNEKLFF. The CDR3 coding sequence is TGTGCCAGCAGCTCCCAGGCGGCAACTAATGAAAAACTGTTTTTT. The rearrangement uses TRBV7-9 and TRBJ1-4, with D hard to call. This CDR3 is built from 15 residues. Looked up from germline, CDR1 is SEHNR and CDR2 is FQNEAQ (reference sequence). Trimming pared 4 bases from V and 0 bases from J, leaving 9 bases between.

The chain carries TRBV4-1 and TRBJ2-1, with a possible D match to TRBD2 (6 bases). Germline CDR1 is MGHRA and CDR2 is YSYEKL. V gave up 1 base and J gave up 9 bases, with 19 bases separating them. This CDR3 has 16 amino acids. CDR3 residues: CASSQALTRTTSEQFF. The CDR3 nucleotides are TGCGCCAGCAGCCAAGCCCTGACTAGGACGACAAGTGAGCAGTTCTTC.

V gene TRBV4-2 combines with J gene TRBJ1-2; TRBD1 matches 9 bases. The CDR3 runs to 15 residues. Germline CDR1 and CDR2: LGHNA and YNFKEQ. V was clipped by 7 bases and J by 7 bases; unmatched bases: 13. This CDR3 is CASNPGQGDLAGYTF. The CDR3 DNA sequence: TGTGCCAGCAACCCGGGACAGGGCGACTTGGCTGGCTACACCTTC.

The V gene is TRBV2, the J gene TRBJ1-1, with D perhaps TRBD1 (6 bases). There are 13 residues in the CDR3. V lost 3 bases, J lost 4 bases, and 9 bases lay in between. In germline, CDR1 is SNHLY, CDR2 FYNNEI. DNA for the CDR3: TGTGCCAGCAGTGATTCCAGGGGCACTGAAGCTTTCTTT. Translation gives CASSDSRGTEAFF.

In its sample, this clone was seen once. The chain has TRBV7-9 and TRBJ2-1; 10 positions agree with TRBD1. Unmatched junction bases numbered 12, after V lost 5 bases and J lost 8 bases. Germline V gene lookup returns CDR1 SEHNR and CDR2 FQNEAQ (reference sequence). The CDR3 is made up of 16 amino acids. CDR3 residues: CASSPLTGGHKDEQFF. The DNA for the CDR3 is TGTGCCAGCAGCCCCCTGACAGGGGGCCATAAGGATGAGCAGTTCTTC.